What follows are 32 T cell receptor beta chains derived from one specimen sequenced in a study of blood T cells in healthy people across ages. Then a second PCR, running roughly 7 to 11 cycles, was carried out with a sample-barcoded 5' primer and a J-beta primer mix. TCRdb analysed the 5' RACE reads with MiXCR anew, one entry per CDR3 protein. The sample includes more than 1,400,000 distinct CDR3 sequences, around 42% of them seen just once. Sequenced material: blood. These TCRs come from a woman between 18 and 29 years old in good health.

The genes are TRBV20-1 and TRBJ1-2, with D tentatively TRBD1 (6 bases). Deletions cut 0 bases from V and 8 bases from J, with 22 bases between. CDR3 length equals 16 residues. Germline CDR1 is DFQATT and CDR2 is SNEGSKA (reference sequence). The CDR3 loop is CSARDVMRTVKEGYTF. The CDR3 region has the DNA TGCAGTGCTAGAGATGTGATGAGGACAGTCAAGGAGGGCTACACCTTC.

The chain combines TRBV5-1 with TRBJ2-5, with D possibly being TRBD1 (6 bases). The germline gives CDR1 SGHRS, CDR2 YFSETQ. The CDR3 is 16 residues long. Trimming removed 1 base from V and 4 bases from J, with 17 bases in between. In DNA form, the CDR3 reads TGCGCCAGCAGCTTGTTGGTCAGGGGCCCGGGAGAGACCCAGTACTTC. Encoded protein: CASSLLVRGPGETQYF.

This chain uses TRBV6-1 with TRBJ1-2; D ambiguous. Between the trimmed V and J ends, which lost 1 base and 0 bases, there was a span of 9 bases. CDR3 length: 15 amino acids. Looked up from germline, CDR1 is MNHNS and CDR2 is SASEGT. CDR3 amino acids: CASSEDRITNYGYTF. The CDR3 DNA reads TGTGCCAGCAGTGAAGACCGGATAACTAACTATGGCTACACCTTC.

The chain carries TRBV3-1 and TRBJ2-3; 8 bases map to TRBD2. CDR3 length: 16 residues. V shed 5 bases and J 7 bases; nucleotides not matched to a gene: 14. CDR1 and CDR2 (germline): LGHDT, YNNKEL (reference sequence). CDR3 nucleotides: TGTGCCAGCAGCACCCGGGGGGGCGGACGGTTAAATACGCAGTATTTT. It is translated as CASSTRGGGRLNTQYF.

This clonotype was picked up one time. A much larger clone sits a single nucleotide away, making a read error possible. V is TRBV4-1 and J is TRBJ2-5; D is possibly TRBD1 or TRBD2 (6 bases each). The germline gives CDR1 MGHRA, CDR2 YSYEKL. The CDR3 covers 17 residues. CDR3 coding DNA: TGCGCCGGCAGCCAAGGGGGGAACGGGATCGACCAAGAGACCCAGTACTTC. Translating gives CAGSQGGNGIDQETQYF.

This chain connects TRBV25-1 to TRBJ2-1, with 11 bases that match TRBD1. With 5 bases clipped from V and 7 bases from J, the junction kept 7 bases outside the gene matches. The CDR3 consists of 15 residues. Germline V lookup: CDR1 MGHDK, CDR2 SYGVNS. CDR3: CASSWDRGSLNEQFF. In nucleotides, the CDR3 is TGTGCCAGCAGTTGGGACAGGGGGTCTTTGAATGAGCAGTTCTTC.

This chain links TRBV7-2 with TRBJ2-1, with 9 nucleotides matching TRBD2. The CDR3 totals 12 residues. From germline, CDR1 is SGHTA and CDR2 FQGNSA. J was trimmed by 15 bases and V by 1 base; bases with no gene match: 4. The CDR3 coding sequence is TGTGCCAGCAGCTTAGAGGGCGGGAGGGTGTTCTTC. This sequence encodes CASSLEGGRVFF.

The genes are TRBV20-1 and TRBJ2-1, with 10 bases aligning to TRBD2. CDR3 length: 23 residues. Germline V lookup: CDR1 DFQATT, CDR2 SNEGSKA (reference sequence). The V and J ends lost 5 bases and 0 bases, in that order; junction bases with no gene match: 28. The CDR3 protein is CSALPGAAILAGGSHSSYNEQFF. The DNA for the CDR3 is TGCAGTGCTCTACCCGGGGCGGCAATATTAGCGGGGGGCTCCCATAGCTCCTACAATGAGCAGTTCTTC.

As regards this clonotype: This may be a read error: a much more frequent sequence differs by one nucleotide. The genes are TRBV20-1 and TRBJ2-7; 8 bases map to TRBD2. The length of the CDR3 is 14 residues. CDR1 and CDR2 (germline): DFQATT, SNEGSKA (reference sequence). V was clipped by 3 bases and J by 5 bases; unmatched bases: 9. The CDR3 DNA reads TGCAGTGCTAGGGATAGCGGGAACGCCCACGAGCAGTACTTC. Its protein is CSARDSGNAHEQYF.

CDR3 protein: CATSLRIGYNEQYF. The CDR3 nucleotides read TGTGCCACCAGCCTTCGGATCGGCTACAATGAGCAGTACTTC. The chain couples TRBV15 to TRBJ2-1, with D unclear. The J call could be wrong; TRBJ2-7 is a better fit for the DNA end. The CDR3 loop spans 14 amino acids. CDR1 is LNHNV and CDR2 is YYDKDF in the germline V gene (reference sequence).

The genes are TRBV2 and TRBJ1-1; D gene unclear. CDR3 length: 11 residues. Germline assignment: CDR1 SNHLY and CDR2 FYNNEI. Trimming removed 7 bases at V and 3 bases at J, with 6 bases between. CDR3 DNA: TGTGCCAGCAATATCGACACTGAAGCTTTCTTT. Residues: CASNIDTEAFF.

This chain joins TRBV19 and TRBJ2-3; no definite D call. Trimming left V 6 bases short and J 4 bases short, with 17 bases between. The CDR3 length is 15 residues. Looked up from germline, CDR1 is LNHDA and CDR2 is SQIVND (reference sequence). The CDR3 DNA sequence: TGTGCCAGTAGCTCCCAAGGGTTAGCTCCAGATACGCAGTATTTT. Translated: CASSSQGLAPDTQYF.

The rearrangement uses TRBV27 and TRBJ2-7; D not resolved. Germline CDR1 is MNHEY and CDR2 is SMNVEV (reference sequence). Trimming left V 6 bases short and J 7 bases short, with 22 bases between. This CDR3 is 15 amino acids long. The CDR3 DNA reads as TGTGCCAGCAGGTACCTAGTGGGCGATACGAGTGAGCAGTACTTC. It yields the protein CASRYLVGDTSEQYF.

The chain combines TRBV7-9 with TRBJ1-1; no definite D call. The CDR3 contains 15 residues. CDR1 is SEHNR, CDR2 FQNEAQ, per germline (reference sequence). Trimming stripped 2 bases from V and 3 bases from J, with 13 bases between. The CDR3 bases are TGTGCCAGCAGCTTAACGCCCGGGTTTGACACTGAAGCTTTCTTT. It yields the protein CASSLTPGFDTEAFF. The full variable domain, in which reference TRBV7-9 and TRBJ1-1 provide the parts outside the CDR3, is DTGVSQNPRHKITKRGQNVTFRCDPISEHNRLYWYRQTLGQGPEFLTYFQNEAQLEKSRLLSDRFSAERPKGSFSTLEIQRTEQGDSAMYLCASSLTPGFDTEAFFGQGTRLTVV.

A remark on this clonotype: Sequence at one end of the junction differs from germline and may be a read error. CDR3 coding DNA: TGTGCCGTCAGGGGGGCCGCGGCTTCCTACGAGCAGTACTTC. Encoded protein: CAVRGAAASYEQYF. The V gene is TRBV10-3, the J gene TRBJ2-7, with a weak D call TRBD1 (7 bases). The V gene's germline CDR1 is ENHRY and CDR2 SYGVKD. This CDR3 spans 14 amino acids.

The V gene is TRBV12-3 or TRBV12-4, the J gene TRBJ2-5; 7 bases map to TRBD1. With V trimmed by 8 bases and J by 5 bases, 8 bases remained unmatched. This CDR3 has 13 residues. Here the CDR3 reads CASARDREETQYF. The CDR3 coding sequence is TGTGCCAGCGCCAGGGACAGAGAGGAGACCCAGTACTTC.

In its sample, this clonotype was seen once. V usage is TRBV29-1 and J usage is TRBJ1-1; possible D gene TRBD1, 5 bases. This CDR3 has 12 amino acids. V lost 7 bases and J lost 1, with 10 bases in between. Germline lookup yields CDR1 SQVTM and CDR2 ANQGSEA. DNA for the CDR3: TGCAGCGCGGACAACCAGAACACTGAAGCTTTCTTT. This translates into CSADNQNTEAFF.

CDR3 in amino acids: CSASSGGHEQFF. CDR3 nucleotides: TGCAGTGCTAGTAGCGGGGGCCATGAGCAGTTCTTC. V is TRBV20-1 and J is TRBJ2-1; 9 nucleotides match TRBD2. There are 12 residues in the CDR3. Germline CDR1 DFQATT, CDR2 SNEGSKA (reference sequence). Trimming at V came to 3 bases and at J to 8 bases, leaving 2 bases not matched to a gene.

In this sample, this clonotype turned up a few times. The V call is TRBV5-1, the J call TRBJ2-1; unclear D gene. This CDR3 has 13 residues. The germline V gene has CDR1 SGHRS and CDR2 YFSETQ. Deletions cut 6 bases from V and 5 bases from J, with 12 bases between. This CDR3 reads CASTKPSDNEQFF. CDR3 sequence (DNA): TGCGCCAGCACAAAACCGAGCGACAATGAGCAGTTCTTC.

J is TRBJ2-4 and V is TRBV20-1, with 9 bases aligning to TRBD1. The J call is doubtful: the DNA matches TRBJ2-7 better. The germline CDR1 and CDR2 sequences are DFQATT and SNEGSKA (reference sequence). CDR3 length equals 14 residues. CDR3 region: CSGVEGQGTHEQYF. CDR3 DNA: TGCAGTGGAGTTGAGGGACAGGGTACCCACGAGCAGTACTTC.

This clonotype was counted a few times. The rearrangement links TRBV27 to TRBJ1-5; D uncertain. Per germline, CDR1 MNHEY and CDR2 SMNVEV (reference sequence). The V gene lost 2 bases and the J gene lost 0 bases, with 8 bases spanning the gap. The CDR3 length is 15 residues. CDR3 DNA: TGTGCCAGCAGTTTAACGTCTTATAGCAATCAGCCCCAGCATTTT. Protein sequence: CASSLTSYSNQPQHF.

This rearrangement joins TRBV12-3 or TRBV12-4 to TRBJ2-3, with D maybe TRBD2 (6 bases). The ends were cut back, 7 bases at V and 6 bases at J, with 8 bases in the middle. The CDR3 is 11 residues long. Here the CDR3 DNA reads TGTGCCAGCAAACGGGGGGATACGCAGTATTTT. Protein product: CASKRGDTQYF.

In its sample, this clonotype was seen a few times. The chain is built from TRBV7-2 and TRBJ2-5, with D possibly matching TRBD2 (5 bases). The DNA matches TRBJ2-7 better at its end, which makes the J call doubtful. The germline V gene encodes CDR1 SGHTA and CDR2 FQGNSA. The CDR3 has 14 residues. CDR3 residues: CASSVGGSRYEQYF. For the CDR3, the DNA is TGTGCCAGCAGCGTAGGTGGGAGTCGGTACGAGCAGTACTTC.

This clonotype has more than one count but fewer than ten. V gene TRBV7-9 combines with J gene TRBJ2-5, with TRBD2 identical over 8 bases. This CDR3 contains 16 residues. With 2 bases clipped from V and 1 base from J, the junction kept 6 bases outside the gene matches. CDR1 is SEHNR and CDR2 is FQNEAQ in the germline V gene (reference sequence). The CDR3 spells CASSLPLAGSQETQYF. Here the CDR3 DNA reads TGTGCCAGCAGCTTACCCCTAGCGGGCTCCCAAGAGACCCAGTACTTC.

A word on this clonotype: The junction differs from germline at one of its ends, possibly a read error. CDR3 sequence reads: CANSYLAGEYEQYF. The CDR3 nucleotides are TGTGCCAACAGTTACTTAGCGGGGGAGTACGAGCAGTACTTC. The V and J genes are TRBV6-6 and TRBJ2-5; 9 bases are a match to TRBD2. The DNA matches TRBJ2-7 better at its end, which makes the J call doubtful. From germline, CDR1 is MNHNY and CDR2 SVGAGI (reference sequence). The CDR3 extends over 14 amino acids.

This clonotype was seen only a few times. The CDR3 DNA reads TGCAGTGCTGCCGGTACCGCAGATACGCAGTATTTT. Translating it yields CSAAGTADTQYF. The chain combines TRBV20-1 with TRBJ2-3; D remains unclear. The V end was cut by 5 bases, the J end by 4 bases, with 10 bases between. The length of the CDR3 is 12 residues. Germline values: CDR1 DFQATT, CDR2 SNEGSKA (reference sequence).

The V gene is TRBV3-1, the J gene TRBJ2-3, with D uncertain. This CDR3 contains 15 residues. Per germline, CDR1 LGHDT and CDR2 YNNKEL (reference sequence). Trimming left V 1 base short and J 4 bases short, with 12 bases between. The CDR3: CASSQVEGISDTQYF. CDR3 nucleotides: TGTGCCAGCAGCCAAGTAGAAGGGATCTCAGATACGCAGTATTTT.

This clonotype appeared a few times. The CDR3 sequence is CASSQRSNYGYTF. The CDR3 bases are TGTGCCAGCAGCCAGAGGAGCAACTATGGCTACACCTTC. The chain is built from TRBV3-1 and TRBJ1-2; D is unresolved. The CDR3 has 13 residues. Germline values: CDR1 LGHDT, CDR2 YNNKEL (reference sequence). Trimming shortened V by 3 bases and J by 2 bases, and 7 bases separated the two germline ends.

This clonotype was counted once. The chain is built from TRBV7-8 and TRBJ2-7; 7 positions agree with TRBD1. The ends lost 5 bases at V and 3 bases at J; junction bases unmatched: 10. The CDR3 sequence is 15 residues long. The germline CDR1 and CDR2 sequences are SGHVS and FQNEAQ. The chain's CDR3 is CASSIVVAGGYEQYF. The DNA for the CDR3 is TGTGCCAGCAGCATAGTAGTCGCAGGGGGCTACGAGCAGTACTTC.

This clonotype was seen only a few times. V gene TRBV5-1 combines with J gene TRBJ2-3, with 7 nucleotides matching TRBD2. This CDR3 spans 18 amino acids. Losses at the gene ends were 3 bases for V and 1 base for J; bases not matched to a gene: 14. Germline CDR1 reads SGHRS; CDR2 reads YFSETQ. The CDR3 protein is CASSSPKSLADRTDTQYF. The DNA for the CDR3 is TGCGCCAGCAGCTCCCCAAAATCTCTAGCGGACCGCACAGATACGCAGTATTTT.

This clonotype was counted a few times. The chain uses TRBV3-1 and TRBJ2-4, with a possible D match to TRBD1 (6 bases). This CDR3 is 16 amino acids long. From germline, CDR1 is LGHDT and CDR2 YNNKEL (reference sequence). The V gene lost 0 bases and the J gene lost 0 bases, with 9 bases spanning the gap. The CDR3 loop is CASSQEGAIAKNIQYF. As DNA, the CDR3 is TGTGCCAGCAGCCAAGAGGGGGCTATAGCCAAAAACATTCAGTACTTC.

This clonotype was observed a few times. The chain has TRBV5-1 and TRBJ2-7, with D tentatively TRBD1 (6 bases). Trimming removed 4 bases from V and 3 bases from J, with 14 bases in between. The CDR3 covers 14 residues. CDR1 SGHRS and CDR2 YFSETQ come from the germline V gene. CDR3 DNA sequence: TGCGCCAGCAGCCACCTCAGGGGAAGCTACGAGCAGTACTTC. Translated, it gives CASSHLRGSYEQYF.